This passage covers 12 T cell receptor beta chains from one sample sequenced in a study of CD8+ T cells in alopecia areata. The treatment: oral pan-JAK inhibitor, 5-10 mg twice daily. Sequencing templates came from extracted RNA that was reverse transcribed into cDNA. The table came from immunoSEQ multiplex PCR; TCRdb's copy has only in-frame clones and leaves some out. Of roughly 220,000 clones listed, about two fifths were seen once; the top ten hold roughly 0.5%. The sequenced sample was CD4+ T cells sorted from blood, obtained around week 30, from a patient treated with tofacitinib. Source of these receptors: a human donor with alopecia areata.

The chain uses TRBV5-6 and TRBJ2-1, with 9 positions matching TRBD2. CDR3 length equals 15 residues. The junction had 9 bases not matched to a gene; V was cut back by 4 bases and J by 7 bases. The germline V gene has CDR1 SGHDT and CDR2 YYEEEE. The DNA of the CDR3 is TGTGCCAGCAGCCAGCTGAGCGGGGGGCCAAATGAGCAGTTCTTC. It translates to CASSQLSGGPNEQFF. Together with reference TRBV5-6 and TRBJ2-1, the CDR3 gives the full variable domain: DAGVTQSPTHLIKTRGQQVTLRCSPKSGHDTVSWYQQALGQGPQFIFQYYEEEERQRGNFPDRFSGHQFPNYSSELNVNALLLGDSALYLCASSQLSGGPNEQFFGPGTRLTVL.

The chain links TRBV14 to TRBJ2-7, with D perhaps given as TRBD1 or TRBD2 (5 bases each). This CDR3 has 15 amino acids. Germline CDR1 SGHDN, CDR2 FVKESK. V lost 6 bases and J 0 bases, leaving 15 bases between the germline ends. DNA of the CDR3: TGTGCCAGCAGGTCCCAGGGTGGGACCTCCTACGAGCAGTACTTC. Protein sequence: CASRSQGGTSYEQYF.

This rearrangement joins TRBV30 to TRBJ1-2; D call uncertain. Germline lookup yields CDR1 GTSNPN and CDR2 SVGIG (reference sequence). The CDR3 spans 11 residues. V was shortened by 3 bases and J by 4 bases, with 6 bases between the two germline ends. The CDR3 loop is CAWSQLYGYTF. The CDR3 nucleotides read TGTGCCTGGAGCCAACTCTATGGCTACACCTTC.

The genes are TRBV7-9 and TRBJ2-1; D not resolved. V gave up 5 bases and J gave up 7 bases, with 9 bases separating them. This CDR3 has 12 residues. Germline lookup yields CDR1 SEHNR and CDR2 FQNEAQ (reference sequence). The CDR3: CASSKNRNEQFF. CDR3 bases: TGTGCCAGCAGCAAAAACAGAAATGAGCAGTTCTTC.

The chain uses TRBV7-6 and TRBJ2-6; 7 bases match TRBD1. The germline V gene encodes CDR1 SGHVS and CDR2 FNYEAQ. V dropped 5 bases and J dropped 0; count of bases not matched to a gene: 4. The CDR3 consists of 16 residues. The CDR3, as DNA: TGTGCCAGCAGCCTACAGGGGCGCTCTGGGGCCAACGTCCTGACTTTC. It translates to CASSLQGRSGANVLTF.

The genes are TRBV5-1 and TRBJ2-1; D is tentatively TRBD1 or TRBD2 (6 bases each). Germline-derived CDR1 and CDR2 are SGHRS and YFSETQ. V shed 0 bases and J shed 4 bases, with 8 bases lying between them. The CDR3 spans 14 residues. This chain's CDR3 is CASSLAGAYNEQFF. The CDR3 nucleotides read TGCGCCAGCAGCTTGGCGGGGGCATACAATGAGCAGTTCTTC. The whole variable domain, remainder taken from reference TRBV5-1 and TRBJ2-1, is KAGVTQTPRYLIKTRGQQVTLSCSPISGHRSVSWYQQTPGQGLQFLFEYFSETQRNKGNFPGRFSGRQFSNSRSEMNVSTLELGDSALYLCASSLAGAYNEQFFGPGTRLTVL.

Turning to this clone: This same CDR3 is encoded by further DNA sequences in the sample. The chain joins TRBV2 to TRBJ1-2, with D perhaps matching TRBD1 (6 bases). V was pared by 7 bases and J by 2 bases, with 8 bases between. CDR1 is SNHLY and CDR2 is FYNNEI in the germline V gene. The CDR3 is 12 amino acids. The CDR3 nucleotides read TGTGCCAGCACGGACAGCAACTATGGCTACACCTTC. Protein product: CASTDSNYGYTF. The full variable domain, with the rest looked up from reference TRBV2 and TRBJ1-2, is EPEVTQTPSHQVTQMGQEVILRCVPISNHLYFYWYRQILGQKVEFLVSFYNNEISEKSEIFDDQFSVERPDGSNFTLKIRSTKLEDSAMYFCASTDSNYGYTFGSGTRLTVV.

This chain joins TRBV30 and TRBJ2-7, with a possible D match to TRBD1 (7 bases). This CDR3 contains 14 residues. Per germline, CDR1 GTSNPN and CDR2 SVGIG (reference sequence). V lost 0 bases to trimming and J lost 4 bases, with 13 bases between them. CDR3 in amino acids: CAWSVQGRIYEQYF. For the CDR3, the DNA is TGTGCCTGGAGTGTACAGGGGAGGATTTACGAGCAGTACTTC.

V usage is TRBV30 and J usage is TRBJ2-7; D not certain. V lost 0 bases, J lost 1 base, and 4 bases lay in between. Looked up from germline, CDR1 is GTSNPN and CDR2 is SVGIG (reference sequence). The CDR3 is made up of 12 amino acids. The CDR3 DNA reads TGTGCCTGGAGTGTATATTCCTACGAGCAGTACTTC. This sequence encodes CAWSVYSYEQYF.

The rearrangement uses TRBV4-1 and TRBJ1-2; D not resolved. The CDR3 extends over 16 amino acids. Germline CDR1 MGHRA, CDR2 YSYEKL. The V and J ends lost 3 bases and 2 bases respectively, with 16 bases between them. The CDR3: CASSHQPPTANYGYTF. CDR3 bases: TGCGCCAGCAGCCACCAACCACCGACGGCAAACTATGGCTACACCTTC.

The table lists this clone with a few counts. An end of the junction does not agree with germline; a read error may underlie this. The CDR3 reads CASSPLLTQLWDEQFF. CDR3 nucleotide sequence: TGTGCTAGCAGCCCACTCCTCACTCAACTTTGGGATGAGCAGTTCTTC. This chain links TRBV7-7 with TRBJ2-1; D is ambiguous. The CDR3 runs 16 residues. Germline V gene lookup returns CDR1 SSHAT and CDR2 FNYEAQ (reference sequence).

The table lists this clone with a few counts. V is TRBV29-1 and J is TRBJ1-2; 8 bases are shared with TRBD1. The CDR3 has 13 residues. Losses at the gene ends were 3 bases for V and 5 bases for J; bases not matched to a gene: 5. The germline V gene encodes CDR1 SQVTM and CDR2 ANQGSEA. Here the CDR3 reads CSVETGVGYGYTF. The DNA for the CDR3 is TGCAGCGTTGAGACAGGGGTAGGGTATGGCTACACCTTC.